This record covers a single T cell receptor (beta chain). Its specificity is unknown. Other DNA sequences from this sample encode an identical CDR3 as well. These data originate in a study of shared clonotypes between healthy human individuals. Study-level points and caveats: Only blood samples were collected, and tissue repertoires likely differ.

Sequencing used immunoSEQ multiplex PCR; TCRdb keeps in-frame clones, though not all of them. This sample yields around 1.9 million clones, of which around 93% are seen a single time; approximately 1.7% belongs to the top ten. CDR3 size: 15 residues. V lost 4 bases, J lost 1 base, and 3 bases stayed unmatched. Germline V gives CDR1 SGHTA, CDR2 FQGNSA. Terminally differentiated effector memory CD45RA+ cells were excluded by CCR7 positive selection of CD45RO-negative cells. The TCR comes from a man aged 18 to 35 in good health. Some clones in this sample may be carry-over from other donors' samples. Sequencing was done on a sample of naive CD8+ T cells from PBMCs. The chain is built from TRBV7-2 and TRBJ2-7; 11 nucleotides match TRBD2. The CDR3 nucleotides are TGTGCCAGCAGCTCAGGACTAGCGGGTTCCTACGAGCAGTACTTC. This encodes CASSSGLAGSYEQYF.